The rows below give T cell receptor beta chains drawn from one sample of a study of PD-1 blockade in classical Hodgkin lymphoma. Sequencing was performed with immunoSEQ multiplex PCR; in TCRdb, only in-frame clones are kept and a portion is missing. Here the sample spans several thousand clones, less than 90% being singletons. The sample taken for sequencing was CD4+ T cells from blood. These receptor sequences come from a human donor with classical Hodgkin lymphoma. CDR3s include the opening cysteine and the closing phenylalanine or tryptophan. Each record gives: V gene, clone size, J gene, D gene, CDR3 protein, CDR3 DNA. The D gene is left open where the match is weak. Some rows have no size entry. The others give once, few or many, or a class for an expanded clone.

TRBV2	few	TRBJ1-5	TRBD1	CASSVDRGLDQPQHF	TGTGCCAGCAGTGTGGACAGGGGGCTGGATCAGCCCCAGCATTTT
TRBV4-2	.	TRBJ2-3	TRBD2	CASSPLAGGGTDTQYF	TGTGCCAGCAGCCCGCTAGCGGGAGGGGGCACAGATACGCAGTATTTT
TRBV19	.	TRBJ1-4	.	CASSNGEANEKLFF	TGTGCCAGTAGTAACGGCGAGGCTAATGAAAAACTGTTTTTT
TRBV5-1	.	TRBJ1-2	.	CASSLGQNYGYTF	TGCGCCAGCAGCTTGGGACAGAACTATGGCTACACCTTC
TRBV2	.	TRBJ1-2	.	CASSEWWVGYTF	TGTGCCAGCAGTGAATGGTGGGTTGGCTACACCTTC
TRBV6-5	.	TRBJ2-1	.	CASSYGLLNEQFF	TGTGCCAGCAGTTACGGACTCTTAAATGAGCAGTTCTTC
TRBV6-6	.	TRBJ1-6	.	CAISSGRSSPLHF	TGTGCCATCAGCTCCGGGAGGAGTTCACCCCTCCACTTT
TRBV2	.	TRBJ1-1	.	CASMGDRGDTEAFF	TGTGCCAGCATGGGGGATAGAGGGGACACTGAAGCTTTCTTT
TRBV2	.	TRBJ2-7	.	CASGQDRSSYEQYF	TGTGCCAGCGGGCAGGACCGGAGCTCCTACGAGCAGTACTTC
TRBV28	.	TRBJ2-1	TRBD2	CASSLWRESYEQFF	TGTGCCAGCAGTTTATGGCGGGAGTCGTATGAGCAGTTCTTC
TRBV7-2	few	TRBJ1-5	.	CASSLQPNQPQHF	TGTGCCAGCAGCTTACAGCCGAATCAGCCCCAGCATTTT
TRBV5-1	once	TRBJ2-3	TRBD2	CASSLPGTSGGGDTQYF	TGCGCCAGCAGCTTGCCTGGGACTAGCGGGGGAGGGGATACGCAGTATTTT
TRBV14	.	TRBJ2-7	.	CASSLPGGFYEQYF	TGTGCCAGCAGTTTGCCAGGTGGATTCTACGAGCAGTACTTC
TRBV2	.	TRBJ2-7	.	CASSGDWGDEQYF	TGTGCCAGCAGTGGGGACTGGGGTGACGAGCAGTACTTC
TRBV4-1	.	TRBJ1-2	TRBD1	CASSQGQALTGSNGYTF	TGCGCCAGCAGCCAAGGTCAAGCCTTGACAGGGAGTAATGGCTACACCTTC
TRBV5-4	.	TRBJ2-7	.	CASSFDPGNEQYF	TGTGCCAGCAGCTTTGACCCGGGTAACGAGCAGTACTTC
TRBV29-1	.	TRBJ2-7	TRBD2	CSAAVGGGARQYF	TGCAGCGCGGCTGTAGGCGGGGGGGCCCGGCAGTACTTC
TRBV2	.	TRBJ2-1	.	CASSPYNEQFF	TGTGCCAGCAGTCCCTACAATGAGCAGTTCTTC
TRBV5-6	.	TRBJ1-1	TRBD1	CASSRDRGSGAFF	TGTGCCAGCAGCCGCGACAGGGGATCTGGGGCTTTCTTT
TRBV2	.	TRBJ2-7	.	CASSIDGLSYEQYF	TGTGCCAGCAGTATCGACGGGTTAAGCTACGAGCAGTACTTC
TRBV5-1	.	TRBJ2-1	.	CASSLEWGGLNEQFF	TGCGCCAGCAGCTTGGAGTGGGGGGGCCTGAATGAGCAGTTCTTC
TRBV2	.	TRBJ2-1	.	CASMKVRDGNEQFF	TGTGCCAGCATGAAAGTCAGAGATGGGAATGAGCAGTTCTTC
TRBV27	.	TRBJ2-2	.	CASSPGYTGELFF	TGTGCCAGCAGTCCAGGGTACACCGGGGAGCTGTTTTTT
TRBV6-5	.	TRBJ2-7	.	CASRTAGEQYF	TGTGCCAGCAGGACAGCCGGCGAGCAGTACTTC
TRBV27	.	TRBJ2-7	.	CASSLSVVVADEQYF	TGTGCCAGCAGTTTATCAGTTGTCGTCGCGGACGAGCAGTACTTC
TRBV11-3	.	TRBJ1-1	.	CASSLRRGTEAFF	TGTGCCAGCAGCTTACGTCGGGGAACTGAAGCTTTCTTT
TRBV7-3	.	TRBJ2-3	.	CASSPRAVGTDTQYF	TGTGCCAGCAGCCCAAGGGCGGTGGGGACAGATACGCAGTATTTT
TRBV7-2	.	TRBJ2-2	.	CASSLALGDTGELFF	TGTGCCAGCAGCTTAGCGCTAGGGGACACCGGGGAGCTGTTTTTT
TRBV18	once	TRBJ2-5	.	CASSPDSGQETQYF	TGTGCCAGCTCACCGGACAGCGGCCAAGAGACCCAGTACTTC
TRBV28	.	TRBJ1-1	.	CASSLAGKSAEAFF	TGTGCCAGCAGTTTGGCGGGGAAGAGTGCTGAAGCTTTCTTT
TRBV21-1	.	TRBJ2-7	.	CASSKASNRGYEQYF	TGTGCCAGCAGCAAAGCCAGTAACAGGGGGTACGAGCAGTACTTC
TRBV30	.	TRBJ2-1	TRBD2	CAWSVMGGQVNSDEQFF	TGTGCCTGGAGTGTGATGGGAGGGCAGGTCAATTCCGATGAGCAGTTCTTC
TRBV7-2	.	TRBJ2-1	.	CASSLATDNEQFF	TGTGCCAGCAGCTTAGCGACTGACAATGAGCAGTTCTTC
TRBV2	.	TRBJ1-1	TRBD1	CASSQGANTEAFF	TGTGCCAGCAGTCAGGGGGCGAACACTGAAGCTTTCTTT
TRBV2	once	TRBJ2-2	TRBD1	CASSVETGYDGELFF	TGTGCCAGCAGTGTCGAGACAGGGTATGACGGGGAGCTGTTTTTT
TRBV2	.	TRBJ2-7	.	CASSRSAEEGEQYF	TGTGCCAGCAGCCGAAGCGCCGAGGAGGGCGAGCAGTACTTC